This T cell receptor beta chain was sequenced during a study of T cell repertoires in cytomegalovirus infection. Study details: Evidence of both CMV infection and a matching HLA type came from public TCR beta signatures. Overall study results and limits: CMV-specific HLA-C-restricted TCR beta clonotypes dominated the ex vivo response.

TCRdb ran MiXCR on the reads and lists one entry per CDR3 protein. The data hold approximately 700,000 distinct CDR3 sequences, with less than 40% observed a single time. The CDR3 spans 13 residues. The V end was cut by 1 base, the J end by 14 bases, with 14 bases between. Germline loops: CDR1 SGHVS, CDR2 FNYEAQ. A note on this clonotype: Its antigen is unknown.

The chain recombines TRBV7-6 with TRBJ1-4; D is unclear. This TCR was recovered from a human donor in good health (CMV status not recorded). Some clones in this sample may be carry-over from other donors' samples. Source material: PBMCs. The CDR3 nucleotides are TGTGCCAGCAGCTTAGTTATACCCCCCAGGCTGTTTTTT. Protein sequence: CASSLVIPPRLFF.